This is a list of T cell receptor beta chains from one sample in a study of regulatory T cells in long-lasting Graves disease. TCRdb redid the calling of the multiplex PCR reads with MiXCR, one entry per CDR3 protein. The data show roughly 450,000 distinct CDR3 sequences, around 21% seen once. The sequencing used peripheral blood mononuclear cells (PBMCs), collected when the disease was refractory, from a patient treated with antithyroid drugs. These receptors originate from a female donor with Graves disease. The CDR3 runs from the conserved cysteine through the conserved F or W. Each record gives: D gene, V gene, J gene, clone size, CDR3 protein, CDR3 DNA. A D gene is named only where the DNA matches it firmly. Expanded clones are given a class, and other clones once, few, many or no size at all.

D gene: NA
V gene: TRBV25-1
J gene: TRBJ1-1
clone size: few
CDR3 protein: CASSAPQGNTEAFF
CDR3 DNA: TGTGCCAGCAGTGCCCCACAGGGAAACACTGAAGCTTTCTTT

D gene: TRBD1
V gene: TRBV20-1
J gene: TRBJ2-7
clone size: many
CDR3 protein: CSAEADRDAYEQYF
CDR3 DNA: TGCAGTGCCGAAGCTGACAGGGACGCCTACGAGCAGTACTTC

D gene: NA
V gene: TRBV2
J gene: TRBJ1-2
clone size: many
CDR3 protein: CASSGRDGYTF
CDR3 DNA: TGTGCCAGCAGTGGGCGGGATGGCTACACCTTC

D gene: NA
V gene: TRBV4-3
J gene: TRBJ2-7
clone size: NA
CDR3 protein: CASSQGAVYEQYF
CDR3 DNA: TGCGCCAGCAGCCAGGGGGCCGTCTACGAGCAGTACTTC

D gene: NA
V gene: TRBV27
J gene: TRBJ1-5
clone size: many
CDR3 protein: CASSRGGQPQHF
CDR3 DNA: TGTGCCAGCAGCCGAGGAGGACAGCCCCAGCATTTT

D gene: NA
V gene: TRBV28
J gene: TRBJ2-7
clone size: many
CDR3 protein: CASTFPGVPYEQYF
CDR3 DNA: TGTGCCAGCACCTTCCCCGGGGTTCCCTACGAGCAGTACTTC

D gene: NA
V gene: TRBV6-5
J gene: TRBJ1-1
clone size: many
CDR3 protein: CASSYRKGRHTEAFF
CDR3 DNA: TGTGCCAGCAGTTACCGTAAAGGGCGGCACACTGAAGCTTTCTTT

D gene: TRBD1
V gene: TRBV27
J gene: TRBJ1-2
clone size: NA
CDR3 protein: CASSLQGAHGYTF
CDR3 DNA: TGTGCCAGCAGCCTACAGGGGGCTCATGGCTACACCTTC

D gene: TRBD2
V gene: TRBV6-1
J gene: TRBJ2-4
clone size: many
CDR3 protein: CASSVGSGRDIQYF
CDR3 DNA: TGTGCCAGCAGTGTGGGTAGCGGGAGGGACATTCAGTACTTC

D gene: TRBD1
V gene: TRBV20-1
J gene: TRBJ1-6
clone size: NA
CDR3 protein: CSAKGRRGGSSPLHF
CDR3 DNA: TGCAGTGCTAAGGGGCGCAGGGGGGGTAGTTCACCCCTCCACTTT

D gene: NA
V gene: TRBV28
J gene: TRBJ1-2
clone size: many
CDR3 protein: CASSLQGLNYGYTF
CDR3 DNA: TGTGCCAGCAGTTTACAGGGGCTTAACTATGGCTACACCTTC

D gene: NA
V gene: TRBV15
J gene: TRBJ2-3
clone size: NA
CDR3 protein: CATSFRTSWRSYADTQYF
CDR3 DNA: TGTGCCACCAGCTTCCGAACCTCATGGCGGAGTTACGCAGATACGCAGTATTTT

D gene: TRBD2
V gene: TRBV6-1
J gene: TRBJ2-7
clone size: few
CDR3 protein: CASSGGSVYEQYF
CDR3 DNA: TGTGCCAGCTCCGGCGGGAGCGTATACGAGCAGTACTTC

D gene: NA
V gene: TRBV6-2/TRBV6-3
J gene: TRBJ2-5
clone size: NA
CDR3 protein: CASSYSGSRATQYF
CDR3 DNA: TGTGCCAGCAGTTACTCGGGGTCGAGGGCGACCCAGTACTTC

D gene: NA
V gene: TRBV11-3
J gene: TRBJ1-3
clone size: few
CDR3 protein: CASSLTPTGSGNTIYF
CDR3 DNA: TGTGCCAGCAGCCTCACCCCGACCGGCTCTGGAAACACCATATATTTT

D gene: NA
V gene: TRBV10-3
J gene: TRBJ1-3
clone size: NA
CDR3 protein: CAISENLSGNTIYF
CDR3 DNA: TGTGCCATCAGTGAGAATCTATCTGGAAACACCATATATTTT

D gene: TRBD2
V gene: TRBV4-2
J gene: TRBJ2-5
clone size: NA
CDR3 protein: CASSQELGLAGKTQYF
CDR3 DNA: TGTGCCAGCAGCCAAGAACTCGGACTAGCTGGGAAGACCCAGTACTTC

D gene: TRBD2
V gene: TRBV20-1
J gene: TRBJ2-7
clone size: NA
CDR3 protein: CSAYNPGLAGGLHEQYF
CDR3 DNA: TGCAGTGCCTATAATCCAGGACTAGCGGGAGGGTTACACGAGCAGTACTTC

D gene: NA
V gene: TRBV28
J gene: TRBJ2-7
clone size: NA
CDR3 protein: CASSPQRRYEQYF
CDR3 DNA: TGTGCCAGCAGTCCACAGCGTCGATACGAGCAGTACTTC

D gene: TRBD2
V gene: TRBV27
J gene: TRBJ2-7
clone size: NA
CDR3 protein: CASKLAGDLPEQYF
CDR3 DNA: TGTGCCAGCAAACTAGCGGGGGATCTCCCCGAGCAGTACTTC

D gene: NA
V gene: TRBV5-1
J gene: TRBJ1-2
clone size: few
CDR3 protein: CASSWDPKSYGYTF
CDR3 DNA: TGCGCCAGCAGCTGGGACCCAAAGTCTTATGGCTACACCTTC

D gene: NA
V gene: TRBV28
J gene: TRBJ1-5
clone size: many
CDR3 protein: CASSLLVPTRADYSNQPQHF
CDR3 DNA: TGTGCCAGCAGTTTATTAGTACCTACCAGGGCTGATTATAGCAATCAGCCCCAGCATTTT

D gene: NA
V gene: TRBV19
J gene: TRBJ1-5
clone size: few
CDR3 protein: CASSMGSLPQHF
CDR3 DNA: TGTGCCAGTAGTATGGGGAGCCTGCCCCAGCATTTT

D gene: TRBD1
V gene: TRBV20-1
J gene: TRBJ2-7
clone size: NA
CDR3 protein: CSADRQGDSYEQYF
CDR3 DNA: TGCAGTGCTGACAGACAGGGAGATTCCTACGAGCAGTACTTC

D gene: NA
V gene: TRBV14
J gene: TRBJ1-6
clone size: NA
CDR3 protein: CASNQDRGASPLHF
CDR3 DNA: TGTGCCAGCAACCAAGATAGGGGAGCCTCACCCCTCCACTTT

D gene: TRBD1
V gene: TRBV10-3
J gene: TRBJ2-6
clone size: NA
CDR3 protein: CAISERSPGQGAGANVLTF
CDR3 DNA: TGTGCCATCAGTGAGAGATCACCGGGACAGGGGGCTGGGGCCAACGTCCTGACTTTC

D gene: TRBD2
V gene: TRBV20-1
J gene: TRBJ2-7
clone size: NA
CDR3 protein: CSARKGTSGIGEQYF
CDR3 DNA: TGCAGTGCTAGAAAGGGGACTAGCGGGATCGGCGAGCAGTACTTC

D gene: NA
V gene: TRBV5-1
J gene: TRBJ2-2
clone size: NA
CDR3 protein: CASSLVPRGPSNTGELFF
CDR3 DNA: TGCGCCAGCAGCCTCGTCCCCAGGGGCCCCTCGAACACCGGGGAGCTGTTTTTT